The clone carrying this T cell receptor beta chain was detected many times. Its specificity is unknown. The data were taken from a study of T cells in Graves' hyperthyroidism and ophthalmopathy. Study observations and caveats: Ophthalmopathy stood apart from stable hyperthyroidism in a 13 V-J model.

The study defined stable Graves' hyperthyroidism as no ophthalmopathy progression within 18 months. The study enrolled patients aged 18 to 65 with newly diagnosed hyperthyroidism of under 2 months' duration. Patients showing uncontrolled infection, other autoimmune disease, pregnancy or lactation were ineligible. Using RNA transcripts as the source, TCR beta CDR3 regions were amplified. With the HTBI primer set, the TCR CDR3 went through a first round of RT-PCR. TCRdb passed the multiplex PCR reads through MiXCR, listing each CDR3 protein once. This sample has some 510,000 distinct CDR3 sequences; about 20% occur once, and the top ten carry 26%. The material sequenced was blood. The receptor was derived from a man aged 18-30 years with Graves' hyperthyroidism.

The CDR3 DNA sequence: TGTGCCTGGAGTGTATCTCGGGATAACACTGAAGCTTTCTTT. Translation gives CAWSVSRDNTEAFF. The J gene is TRBJ1-1, the V gene TRBV30; D is ambiguous. The germline V gene encodes CDR1 GTSNPN and CDR2 SVGIG (reference sequence). The CDR3 runs 14 residues. Trimming took 0 bases from V and 2 from J, leaving 10 bases between them. Full variable domain (missing parts from reference TRBV30 and TRBJ1-1): SQTIHQWPATLVQPVGSPLSLECTVEGTSNPNLYWYRQAAGRGLQLLFYSVGIGQISSEVPQNLSASRPQDRQFILSSKKLLLSDSGFYLCAWSVSRDNTEAFFGQGTRLTVV.